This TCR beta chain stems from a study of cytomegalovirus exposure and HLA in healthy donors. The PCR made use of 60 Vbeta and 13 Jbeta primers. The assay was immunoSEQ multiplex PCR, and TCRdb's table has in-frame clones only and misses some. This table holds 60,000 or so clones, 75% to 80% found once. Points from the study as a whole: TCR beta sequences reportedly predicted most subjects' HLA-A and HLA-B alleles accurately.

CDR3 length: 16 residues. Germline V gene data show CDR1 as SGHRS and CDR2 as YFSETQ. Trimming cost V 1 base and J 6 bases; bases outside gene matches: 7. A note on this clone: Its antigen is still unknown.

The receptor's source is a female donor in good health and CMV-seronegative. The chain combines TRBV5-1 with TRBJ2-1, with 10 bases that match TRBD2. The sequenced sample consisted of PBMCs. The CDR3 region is CASSLIPTSGVNEQFF. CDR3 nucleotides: TGCGCCAGCAGCTTGATTCCTACTAGCGGGGTCAATGAGCAGTTCTTC.